These 9 T cell receptor beta chains originate from one sample sequenced in a study of patients and donors after allogeneic stem cell transplantation. TCRdb re-called the RT-PCR reads with MiXCR, one entry per CDR3 protein. In the table there are about a million distinct CDR3 sequences, roughly 17% of which are singletons. The sequenced sample consisted of blood, either unsorted or a sorted T cell fraction (not recorded which). The origin of the receptors is a human donor who was either an allogeneic HSCT recipient or a stem cell or donor lymphocyte infusion donor (not recorded which). It is not recorded whose cells these are; they may come from a transplant donor.

This clonotype was found a few times. The gene calls are TRBV11-2 and TRBJ2-4, with D perhaps TRBD2 (5 bases). The CDR3 contains 14 residues. Between the trimmed V and J ends, which lost 2 bases and 1 base, there was a span of 6 bases. Germline CDR1 reads SGHAT; CDR2 reads FQNNGV. The CDR3 sequence: CASSLLAAKNIQYF. The CDR3 DNA reads TGTGCCAGCAGCTTATTAGCGGCCAAAAACATTCAGTACTTC. Full variable domain (missing parts from reference TRBV11-2 and TRBJ2-4): EAGVAQSPRYKIIEKRQSVAFWCNPISGHATLYWYQQILGQGPKLLIQFQNNGVVDDSQLPKDRFSAERLKGVDSTLKIQPAKLEDSAVYLCASSLLAAKNIQYFGAGTRLSVL.

The gene calls are TRBV5-1 and TRBJ1-1; maybe TRBD1 (6 bases). Germline CDR1 SGHRS, CDR2 YFSETQ. Between the trimmed V and J ends, which lost 3 bases and 6 bases, there was a span of 15 bases. The CDR3 length is 14 residues. The CDR3 region is CASSSGGRGAEAFF. Here the CDR3 DNA reads TGCGCCAGCAGCTCTGGGGGCAGGGGAGCTGAAGCTTTCTTT.

Many counts were recorded for this clonotype. V usage is TRBV29-1 and J usage is TRBJ1-1; TRBD1 might be the D (5 bases). CDR1 and CDR2 from the germline V gene are SQVTM and ANQGSEA. V shed 8 bases and J shed 1 base, with 11 bases lying between them. The CDR3 consists of 12 residues. CDR3 sequence (DNA): TGCAGCTGCAATACAGGGAACACTGAAGCTTTCTTT. The encoded protein is CSCNTGNTEAFF.

This clonotype was found many times. V gene TRBV7-6 combines with J gene TRBJ1-3; TRBD1 might be the D (5 bases). V was pared by 1 base and J by 4 bases, with 8 bases between. This CDR3 contains 14 residues. Germline CDR1 and CDR2: SGHVS and FNYEAQ. In nucleotides, the CDR3 is TGTGCCAGCAGCTTAGAGGGGAACGGAAACACCATATATTTT. As protein: CASSLEGNGNTIYF. Supplemented by reference TRBV7-6 and TRBJ1-3, the full variable domain reads GAGVSQSPRYKVTKRGQDVALRCDPISGHVSLYWYRQALGQGPEFLTYFNYEAQQDKSGLPNDRFSAERPEGSISTLTIQRTEQRDSAMYRCASSLEGNGNTIYFGEGSWLTVV.

At least ten counts were recorded for this clonotype. The chain links TRBV4-1 to TRBJ1-2; TRBD1 agrees at 10 bases. This CDR3 spans 14 amino acids. The V and J ends lost 1 base and 4 bases, in that order; junction bases with no gene match: 0. Per the germline V gene, CDR1 is MGHRA and CDR2 is YSYEKL. CDR3: CASSQGTGGYGYTF. DNA for the CDR3: TGCGCCAGCAGCCAAGGGACAGGGGGCTATGGCTACACCTTC.

The chain combines TRBV4-1 with TRBJ2-1; D remains unclear. The CDR3 totals 14 residues. With 0 bases removed from V and 8 bases from J, the gap between germline ends came to 11 bases. Germline V gives CDR1 MGHRA, CDR2 YSYEKL. For the CDR3, the DNA is TGCGCCAGCAGCCAAGATCAGGTGGGATATGAGCAGTTCTTC. Translated, it gives CASSQDQVGYEQFF.

This clonotype was seen more than once but under ten times. This chain joins TRBV29-1 and TRBJ1-5; D ambiguous. Germline CDR1 reads SQVTM; CDR2 reads ANQGSEA. The CDR3 has 14 amino acids. V lost 5 bases and J lost 0, with 11 bases in between. The CDR3 DNA follows: TGCAGCGTTACGGAGTCACTTAGCAATCAGCCCCAGCATTTT. It yields the protein CSVTESLSNQPQHF.

This clonotype was detected a few times. The chain employs TRBV4-3 and TRBJ1-1; a weak D match, TRBD1 (6 bases). Germline CDR1 is LGHNA and CDR2 is YSLEER. CDR3 length: 13 residues. V shed 4 bases and J shed 11 bases, with 17 bases lying between them. The CDR3 loop is CASSPLTGKEAFF. As DNA, the CDR3 is TGCGCCAGCAGCCCCCTAACAGGGAAAGAGGCTTTCTTT.

The chain carries TRBV2 and TRBJ2-3; a weak D match, TRBD2 (6 bases). The V end lost 6 bases, the J end lost 6 bases, and 13 bases lay between the germline ends. The CDR3 consists of 13 residues. Germline lookup yields CDR1 SNHLY and CDR2 FYNNEI. In DNA form, the CDR3 reads TGTGCCAGCAGAAGCTGGGGGGTTGATACGCAGTATTTT. It yields the protein CASRSWGVDTQYF. Complete variable domain (other parts from reference TRBV2 and TRBJ2-3): EPEVTQTPSHQVTQMGQEVILRCVPISNHLYFYWYRQILGQKVEFLVSFYNNEISEKSEIFDDQFSVERPDGSNFTLKIRSTKLEDSAMYFCASRSWGVDTQYFGPGTRLTVL.